This entry lists 6 T cell receptor beta chains sequenced from one sample in a study of blood T cell repertoires in COVID-19. TCRdb's copy holds only in-frame clones and misses some; the assay was immunoSEQ multiplex PCR. The repertoire holds some 350,000 clones, with around nine tenths as singletons. The specimen sequenced was peripheral blood. These receptors originate from a woman aged 18-29 years who had recovered from COVID-19.

V gene TRBV19 combines with J gene TRBJ2-1, with 7 positions matching TRBD2. V was clipped by 4 bases and J by 8 bases; unmatched bases: 8. The CDR3 length is 14 residues. Germline assignment: CDR1 LNHDA and CDR2 SQIVND (reference sequence). This CDR3 is CASSTRTSLDEQFF. The CDR3 DNA reads as TGTGCCAGTAGTACCCGGACTAGTCTGGATGAGCAGTTCTTC.

The chain uses TRBV11-2 and TRBJ2-1, with D possibly TRBD1 on 6 matching bases. The germline V gene has CDR1 SGHAT and CDR2 FQNNGV. This CDR3 contains 12 residues. V was shortened by 3 bases and J by 7 bases, with 7 bases between the two germline ends. The CDR3 protein is CASSFTGNEQFF. DNA for the CDR3: TGTGCCAGCAGCTTTACAGGGAATGAGCAGTTCTTC.

The chain links TRBV4-3 to TRBJ2-1, with 8 bases lining up with TRBD1. The CDR3 has 16 amino acids. Per germline, CDR1 LGHNA and CDR2 YSLEER. The ends lost 3 bases at V and 6 bases at J; junction bases unmatched: 10. CDR3 nucleotides: TGCGCCAGCAGCCACGATGGGACAGGTGACGGCAATGAGCAGTTCTTC. Amino acid sequence: CASSHDGTGDGNEQFF.

The gene calls are TRBV5-6 and TRBJ2-2, with TRBD2 matching over 9 bases. Germline lookup yields CDR1 SGHDT and CDR2 YYEEEE. This CDR3 spans 15 amino acids. The junction had 6 bases not matched to a gene; V was cut back by 2 bases and J by 7 bases. CDR3 coding DNA: TGTGCCAGCAGCTTCAAGCGGGAGGTTGTCGGGGAGCTGTTTTTT. Protein: CASSFKREVVGELFF.

CDR3 coding DNA: TGTGCCAGCAGCAGAACTCAAGAGACCCAGTACTTC. The encoded protein is CASSRTQETQYF. The J gene is TRBJ2-5, the V gene TRBV6-2 or TRBV6-3; no definite D call. Germline V gene lookup returns CDR1 MNHEY and CDR2 SVGEGT. The V end lost 6 bases, the J end lost 2 bases, and 7 bases lay between the germline ends. The CDR3 length is 12 residues.

The V and J genes are TRBV5-6 and TRBJ2-3; 9 nucleotides line up with TRBD2. V shed 7 bases and J 13 bases; nucleotides not matched to a gene: 13. The CDR3 is 13 residues long. Germline loops: CDR1 SGHDT, CDR2 YYEEEE. The CDR3 nucleotides read TGTGCCAGCTCACCCGTTAGCGGGAGTGGTGAGTATTTT. This sequence encodes CASSPVSGSGEYF.